The entry that follows covers one T cell receptor (beta chain) sequence. Its target is not known. This specimen belongs to a study of beta chain features in type 1 diabetes. Whole-study results and caveats: TCRB CDR3s were moderately but significantly shorter in Type 1 diabetes patients in all four CD4+ subsets. Whether TCRB rearrangement is influenced by HLA type went unresolved here.

CDR3 length equals 15 residues. Trimming cost V 4 bases and J 0 bases, with 13 bases left between them. Germline loops: CDR1 GTSNPN, CDR2 SVGIG (reference sequence). What was sequenced were expressed TCRB transcripts, since all of the isolated RNA had been reverse transcribed. Data came from immunoSEQ multiplex PCR; TCRdb stores just in-frame clones and leaves some out. The repertoire has approximately 150,000 clones, approximately 13% of them found once; the top ten carry less than 1.5%. CD4+ cells of the naive, central memory, regulatory and stem cell-like memory types were sorted via CD45RO/CCR7/CD25/CD127/CD95/CD27.

This sequence was found in a man younger than 30 with type 1 diabetes. The chain has TRBV30 and TRBJ2-1; tentative D call: TRBD2 (5 bases). Specimen: central memory CD4+ T cells from blood. This chain's CDR3 is CAWTSQGGSYNEQFF. The DNA for the CDR3 is TGTGCCTGGACCAGTCAAGGAGGCTCCTACAATGAGCAGTTCTTC.